These 24 T cell receptor beta chains were all obtained from the same sample, sequenced in a study of blood T cell repertoires in COVID-19. Data came from immunoSEQ multiplex PCR; TCRdb stores just in-frame clones and leaves some out. This table holds about 140,000 clones, 80% to 85% found once. The sample comprised peripheral blood. The receptors come from a woman older than 75 with acute or convalescent COVID-19.

This rearrangement joins TRBV11-2 to TRBJ2-1; D is unclear. The CDR3 extends over 17 amino acids. In germline, CDR1 is SGHAT, CDR2 FQNNGV. V was clipped by 0 bases and J by 0 bases, with 12 bases between them. The CDR3, as DNA: TGTGCCAGCAGCTTAGAGCGCCCCGCGAGCTCCTACAATGAGCAGTTCTTC. As protein: CASSLERPASSYNEQFF. Using reference TRBV11-2 and TRBJ2-1 for the parts outside the CDR3, the full variable domain is EAGVAQSPRYKIIEKRQSVAFWCNPISGHATLYWYQQILGQGPKLLIQFQNNGVVDDSQLPKDRFSAERLKGVDSTLKIQPAKLEDSAVYLCASSLERPASSYNEQFFGPGTRLTVL.

The chain employs TRBV7-2 and TRBJ1-5, with no clear D. V lost 2 bases and J 0 bases, leaving 8 bases between the germline ends. This CDR3 spans 15 amino acids. Germline V gene lookup returns CDR1 SGHTA and CDR2 FQGNSA. The CDR3 loop reads CASSLWPYSNQPQHF. CDR3 DNA: TGTGCCAGCAGCTTATGGCCGTATAGCAATCAGCCCCAGCATTTT.

The chain links TRBV6-5 to TRBJ2-3, with 9 nucleotides matching TRBD2. Germline CDR1 and CDR2: MNHEY and SVGAGI. The CDR3 is 14 amino acids. Trimming removed 10 bases from V and 1 base from J; junction bases left unmatched: 6. The CDR3 DNA is TGTGCCACCCTGACTAGCGGTGGCACAGATACGCAGTATTTT. Its protein is CATLTSGGTDTQYF.

This clone came up a few times. The gene calls are TRBV5-6 and TRBJ1-6; 9 bases are shared with TRBD1. Unmatched junction bases numbered 3, after V lost 4 bases and J lost 4 bases. The CDR3 covers 15 residues. Germline V gene lookup returns CDR1 SGHDT and CDR2 YYEEEE. CDR3 loop: CASSRGTGYNSPLHF. Here the CDR3 DNA reads TGTGCCAGCAGCCGAGGGACAGGGTATAATTCACCCCTCCACTTT. Using reference TRBV5-6 and TRBJ1-6 for the parts outside the CDR3, the full variable domain is DAGVTQSPTHLIKTRGQQVTLRCSPKSGHDTVSWYQQALGQGPQFIFQYYEEEERQRGNFPDRFSGHQFPNYSSELNVNALLLGDSALYLCASSRGTGYNSPLHFGNGTRLTVT.

This clone came up once. The rearrangement links TRBV18 to TRBJ2-1, with D possibly being TRBD2 (6 bases). Germline loops: CDR1 KGHSH, CDR2 LQKENI. The CDR3 has 18 amino acids. V was trimmed by 2 bases and J by 0 bases, leaving 17 bases between them. CDR3 protein: CASSPNVGGPFSYNEQFF. The CDR3 region has the DNA TGTGCCAGCTCACCAAATGTCGGGGGTCCGTTCTCCTACAATGAGCAGTTCTTC.

The V and J genes are TRBV7-3 and TRBJ2-1; 9 positions agree with TRBD2. This CDR3 comprises 15 residues. V lost 1 base and J lost 8; bases outside the gene matches: 6. Germline values: CDR1 SGHTA, CDR2 FQGTGA. The CDR3 protein is CASSLSGGALDEQFF. As DNA, the CDR3 is TGTGCCAGCAGCTTAAGCGGGGGGGCCTTGGATGAGCAGTTCTTC.

This sequence joins TRBV10-3 and TRBJ2-6; tentatively, D is TRBD1 (5 bases). Germline V gene lookup returns CDR1 ENHRY and CDR2 SYGVKD. The CDR3 has 15 amino acids. V was clipped by 6 bases and J by 0 bases, with 9 bases between them. CDR3 DNA sequence: TGTGCCATCAGCGAAGGGGCCTCTGGGGCCAACGTCCTGACTTTC. Translation gives CAISEGASGANVLTF.

This clone has a single count. The rearrangement joins TRBV3-1 (or the pseudogene TRBV3-2) to TRBJ2-7; D is uncertain. This CDR3 has 15 amino acids. The V end was cut by 1 base, the J end by 1 base, with 11 bases between. Germline CDR1 reads LGHDT; CDR2 reads YNNKEL (reference sequence). The CDR3 DNA sequence: TGTGCCAGCAGCCAAGTCAATCTGCGGTCCTACGAGCAGTACTTC. Its protein is CASSQVNLRSYEQYF.

This rearrangement joins TRBV5-1 to TRBJ1-1, with 9 bases matching TRBD1. CDR1 is SGHRS, CDR2 YFSETQ, per germline. The V and J ends lost 1 base and 11 bases, in that order; junction bases with no gene match: 18. This CDR3 contains 17 residues. CDR3 sequence reads: CASSLTSRTGDVVGAFF. The CDR3 nucleotides read TGCGCCAGCAGCTTGACCTCAAGGACAGGGGACGTTGTGGGCGCTTTCTTT.

In DNA form, the CDR3 reads TGCGCCAGCAGCCAAGACTCAGGGGTGACCGGGGAGCTGTTTTTT. Its translation is CASSQDSGVTGELFF. The chain joins TRBV4-1 to TRBJ2-2, with D perhaps matching TRBD1 (6 bases). CDR3 length: 15 residues. Per the germline V gene, CDR1 is MGHRA and CDR2 is YSYEKL. V lost 0 bases and J 5 bases, leaving 10 bases between the germline ends.

V gene TRBV9 combines with J gene TRBJ2-5; 8 bases agree with TRBD2. There are 15 residues in the CDR3. The V segment lost 0 bases and the J segment 4 bases; nucleotides outside the gene matches: 5. CDR1 and CDR2 (germline): SGDLS, YYNGEE. CDR3 in DNA: TGTGCCAGCAGCGTAGCTGCACTAGCGGTAGAGACCCAGTACTTC. It codes for CASSVAALAVETQYF.

The genes are TRBV5-1 and TRBJ1-4; D not resolved. Germline assignment: CDR1 SGHRS and CDR2 YFSETQ. Trimming took off 1 base at V and 2 bases at J, with 9 bases between the two ends. The CDR3 runs to 15 residues. CDR3 residues: CASSLFLDTNEKLFF. The CDR3 DNA follows: TGCGCCAGCAGCTTGTTTCTAGATACTAATGAAAAACTGTTTTTT. Looking up the rest from reference TRBV5-1 and TRBJ1-4 gives the full variable domain: KAGVTQTPRYLIKTRGQQVTLSCSPISGHRSVSWYQQTPGQGLQFLFEYFSETQRNKGNFPGRFSGRQFSNSRSEMNVSTLELGDSALYLCASSLFLDTNEKLFFGSGTQLSVL.

This rearrangement joins TRBV2 to TRBJ1-2; the D is unclear. The V gene lost 3 bases and the J gene lost 8 bases, with 22 bases spanning the gap. Germline assignment: CDR1 SNHLY and CDR2 FYNNEI. The CDR3 is made up of 16 amino acids. In DNA, the CDR3 is TGTGCCAGCAGTGAGGTTAGGCAGGCCTATATTGCGGGCTACACCTTC. Protein product: CASSEVRQAYIAGYTF. The entire variable domain, with the rest obtained from reference TRBV2 and TRBJ1-2, is as follows: EPEVTQTPSHQVTQMGQEVILRCVPISNHLYFYWYRQILGQKVEFLVSFYNNEISEKSEIFDDQFSVERPDGSNFTLKIRSTKLEDSAMYFCASSEVRQAYIAGYTFGSGTRLTVV.

CDR3 nucleotides: TGTGCCAGCAGTTTGGGACTCCAGGGTGCCCCCGATGGCTACACCTTC. Protein: CASSLGLQGAPDGYTF. V is TRBV27 and J is TRBJ1-2; tentative D call: TRBD1 (5 bases). The CDR3 totals 16 residues. V was cut by 3 bases and J by 6 bases, with 20 bases left in between. The germline V gene has CDR1 MNHEY and CDR2 SMNVEV (reference sequence).

The chain is built from TRBV5-4 and TRBJ2-1, with D unclear. Trimming took 1 base from V and 4 from J, leaving 6 bases between them. CDR1 SGHNT and CDR2 YYREEE come from the germline V gene (reference sequence). CDR3 length: 13 amino acids. The CDR3 sequence is CASSLTVYNEQFF. CDR3 in DNA: TGTGCCAGCAGCTTGACTGTTTACAATGAGCAGTTCTTC.

The J gene is TRBJ2-5, the V gene TRBV5-1; D is unclear. Germline loops: CDR1 SGHRS, CDR2 YFSETQ. Trimming stripped 0 bases from V and 5 bases from J, with 5 bases between. The CDR3 spans 12 residues. Here the CDR3 reads CASSLAAETQYF. The CDR3 bases are TGCGCCAGCAGCTTGGCCGCGGAGACCCAGTACTTC. Filled out from reference TRBV5-1 and TRBJ2-5, the complete variable domain reads KAGVTQTPRYLIKTRGQQVTLSCSPISGHRSVSWYQQTPGQGLQFLFEYFSETQRNKGNFPGRFSGRQFSNSRSEMNVSTLELGDSALYLCASSLAAETQYFGPGTRLLVL.

The chain links TRBV27 to TRBJ2-3; TRBD2 matches 8 bases. The V segment lost 11 bases and the J segment 3 bases; nucleotides outside the gene matches: 7. The length of the CDR3 is 13 residues. Germline lookup yields CDR1 MNHEY and CDR2 SMNVEV (reference sequence). The CDR3 region has the DNA TGTGCCTCCCAGCCGGGGGGGACAGATACGCAGTATTTT. Protein sequence: CASQPGGTDTQYF.

V is TRBV11-1 and J is TRBJ1-1, with TRBD1 matching over 8 bases. There are 15 residues in the CDR3. V dropped 4 bases and J dropped 0; count of bases not matched to a gene: 4. Per the germline V gene, CDR1 is SGHAT and CDR2 is FQDESV (reference sequence). CDR3 DNA: TGTGCCAGCAGCTCCCAGGGGGCGATGAACACTGAAGCTTTCTTT. This encodes CASSSQGAMNTEAFF.

The CDR3 DNA reads TGTGCCAGCTCACGCGCCAACACTGAAGCTTTCTTT. Its protein product is CASSRANTEAFF. The chain is built from TRBV18 and TRBJ1-1, with no clear D. The CDR3 length is 12 residues. Germline loops: CDR1 KGHSH, CDR2 LQKENI. Trimming removed 4 bases at V and 2 bases at J, with 5 bases between. Complete variable domain (other parts from reference TRBV18 and TRBJ1-1): NAGVMQNPRHLVRRRGQEARLRCSPMKGHSHVYWYRQLPEEGLKFMVYLQKENIIDESGMPKERFSAEFPKEGPSILRIQQVVRGDSAAYFCASSRANTEAFFGQGTRLTVV.

In this sample, this clone turned up many times. The CDR3 here is CASSLSPRSDEQFF. CDR3 bases: TGTGCCAGCAGCCTCTCCCCGAGGAGCGACGAGCAGTTCTTC. This chain links TRBV3-1 (or the pseudogene TRBV3-2) with TRBJ2-1; D unresolved. V was clipped by 4 bases and J by 10 bases, with 17 bases between them. CDR1 and CDR2 from the germline V gene are LGHDT and YNNKEL (reference sequence). The CDR3 sequence is 14 residues long.

V and J are TRBV18 and TRBJ1-1; tentatively, D is TRBD1 (5 bases). The CDR3 loop spans 16 amino acids. Germline lookup yields CDR1 KGHSH and CDR2 LQKENI. The V and J ends lost 5 bases and 1 base respectively, with 17 bases between them. CDR3 loop: CASSTNVWQGNTEAFF. In DNA, the CDR3 is TGTGCCAGCTCAACGAATGTTTGGCAGGGGAACACTGAAGCTTTCTTT.

This chain joins TRBV7-8 and TRBJ2-1, with D possibly matching TRBD1 (5 bases). The germline V and J ends were trimmed by 5 bases and 7 bases, with 15 bases remaining between them. The length of the CDR3 is 14 residues. Germline lookup yields CDR1 SGHVS and CDR2 FQNEAQ. Written as DNA, the CDR3 is TGTGCCAGCAGCCAAGGGTGGGGCCGGAATGAGCAGTTCTTC. Encoded protein: CASSQGWGRNEQFF.

The V call is TRBV4-1, the J call TRBJ1-1; D is ambiguous. Germline V CDR1 and CDR2: MGHRA, YSYEKL. This CDR3 is 11 amino acids long. Trimming took 1 base from V and 7 from J, leaving 4 bases between them. CDR3 protein: CASSQGNEAFF. The CDR3 DNA sequence: TGCGCCAGCAGCCAAGGTAATGAAGCTTTCTTT.

This sequence joins TRBV7-3 and TRBJ2-1; 9 positions agree with TRBD1. Per germline, CDR1 SGHTA and CDR2 FQGTGA. With V trimmed by 6 bases and J by 9 bases, 12 bases remained unmatched. The CDR3 totals 15 residues. The CDR3 nucleotides read TGTGCCAGCAGAACAGGGGGCGCAGGGCAAGGTGAGCAGTTCTTC. Protein product: CASRTGGAGQGEQFF.